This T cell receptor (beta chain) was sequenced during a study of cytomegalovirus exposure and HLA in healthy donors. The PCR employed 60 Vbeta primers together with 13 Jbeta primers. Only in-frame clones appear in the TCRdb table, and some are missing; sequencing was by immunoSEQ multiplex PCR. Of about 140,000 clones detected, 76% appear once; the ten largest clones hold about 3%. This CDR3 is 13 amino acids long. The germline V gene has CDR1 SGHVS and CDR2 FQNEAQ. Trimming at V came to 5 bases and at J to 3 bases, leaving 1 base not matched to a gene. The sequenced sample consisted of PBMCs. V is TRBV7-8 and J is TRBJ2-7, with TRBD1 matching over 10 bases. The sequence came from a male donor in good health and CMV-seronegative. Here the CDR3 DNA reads TGTGCCAGCAGCCGGGACAGGGGCTACGAGCAGTACTTC. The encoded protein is CASSRDRGYEQYF.